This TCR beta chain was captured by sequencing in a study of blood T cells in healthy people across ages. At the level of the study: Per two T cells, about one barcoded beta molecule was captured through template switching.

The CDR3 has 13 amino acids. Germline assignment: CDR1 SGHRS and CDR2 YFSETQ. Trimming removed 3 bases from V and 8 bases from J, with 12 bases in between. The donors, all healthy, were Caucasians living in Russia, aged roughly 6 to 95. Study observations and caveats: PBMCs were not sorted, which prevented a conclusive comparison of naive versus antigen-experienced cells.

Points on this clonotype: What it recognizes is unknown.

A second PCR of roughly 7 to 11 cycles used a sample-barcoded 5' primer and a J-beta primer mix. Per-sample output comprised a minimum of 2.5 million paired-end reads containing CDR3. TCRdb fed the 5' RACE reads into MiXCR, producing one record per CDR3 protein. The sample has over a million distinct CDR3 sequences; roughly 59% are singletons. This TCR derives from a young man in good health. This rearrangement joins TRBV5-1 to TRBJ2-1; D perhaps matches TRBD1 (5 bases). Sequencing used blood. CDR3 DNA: TGCGCCAGCAGCTCGCAGGGTTGGGATGAGCAGTTCTTC. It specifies CASSSQGWDEQFF.